One and the same sample provided the 8 T cell receptor beta chains below, sequenced in a study of blood T cells in healthy people across ages (dated by TCRdb to the mid-2010s). Library construction relied on 5' RACE. The sequencer was an Illumina HiSeq 2500. A second PCR of roughly 6 to 12 cycles was run with a J-beta primer mix and a sample-barcoded 5' primer. Using fastp trimming at Q25 and MiXCR clonotype assembly, TCRdb reanalyzed the public sequencing data and kept in-frame beta chains. Each entry is one CDR3 protein sequence, shown with its most common DNA and genes. Counted in this sample were some 1.5 million distinct CDR3 sequences; 28% of them appeared once. The ten largest clones take up 7.7% of the sample. Sequencing was done on a sample of blood. Every receptor here comes from a young woman in good health.

This clonotype was picked up many times. The V call is TRBV6-5, the J call TRBJ2-5; TRBD2 matches 7 bases. J lost 5 bases, V lost 5 bases, and 17 bases had no gene match. CDR1 and CDR2 from the germline V gene are MNHEY and SVGAGI. This CDR3 region has 17 residues. As DNA, the CDR3 is TGTGCCAGCAGTAGACCGGCCTCCGGGACTACCCCCGAGACCCAGTACTTC. It is translated as CASSRPASGTTPETQYF.

The rearrangement uses TRBV7-2 and TRBJ2-7; a weak D match, TRBD2 (6 bases). CDR3 size: 13 residues. V was shortened by 7 bases and J by 3 bases, with 13 bases between the two germline ends. Per germline, CDR1 SGHTA and CDR2 FQGNSA. The CDR3 DNA reads as TGTGCCAGCACCCAACGGGGACTCTACGAGCAGTACTTC. Protein product: CASTQRGLYEQYF.

This clonotype showed up just a few times. The chain joins TRBV20-1 to TRBJ2-7; 10 positions agree with TRBD1. The germline gives CDR1 DFQATT, CDR2 SNEGSKA (reference sequence). The CDR3 loop spans 16 amino acids. V gave up 3 bases and J gave up 3 bases; unmatched junction bases: 11. CDR3 residues: CSASRVGQGVDYEQYF. In DNA form, the CDR3 reads TGCAGTGCTAGTAGGGTCGGACAGGGGGTTGACTACGAGCAGTACTTC.

This rearrangement joins TRBV7-9 to TRBJ1-5, with D possibly being TRBD1 (5 bases). The CDR3 consists of 15 residues. V was trimmed by 5 bases and J by 0 bases, leaving 11 bases between them. Germline CDR1 and CDR2: SEHNR and FQNEAQ (reference sequence). The CDR3 nucleotides are TGTGCCAGCAGCCCCCCAGGGTCTAGCAATCAGCCCCAGCATTTT. Its protein product is CASSPPGSSNQPQHF.

This clonotype was counted a few times. The chain recombines TRBV20-1 with TRBJ2-1; 12 positions agree with TRBD2. With the DNA end fitting TRBJ2-7 better, the J assignment may be wrong. Germline loops: CDR1 DFQATT, CDR2 SNEGSKA (reference sequence). There are 18 residues in the CDR3. The CDR3 loop reads CSARDARTSGISYNEQYF. The DNA of the CDR3 is TGCAGTGCTAGAGATGCAAGGACTAGCGGGATCTCCTACAATGAGCAGTACTTC.

In its sample, this clonotype was seen a few times. The V and J genes are TRBV11-2 and TRBJ2-7; 10 nucleotides agree with TRBD2. The V and J ends lost 5 bases and 3 bases, in that order; junction bases with no gene match: 7. This CDR3 spans 15 amino acids. Germline V gives CDR1 SGHAT, CDR2 FQNNGV. CDR3 nucleotide sequence: TGTGCCAGCAGCCCTCGGACTAGCGGCAACTACGAGCAGTACTTC. Its translation is CASSPRTSGNYEQYF.

This clonotype was observed a handful of times. This rearrangement joins TRBV11-1 to TRBJ1-1, with TRBD1 as a possible D gene (5 bases). CDR1 is SGHAT, CDR2 FQDESV, per germline (reference sequence). V gave up 5 bases and J gave up 4 bases, with 14 bases separating them. This CDR3 has 14 residues. The CDR3 nucleotides are TGTGCCAGCAGCCCCGGACGGACAAGCACTGAAGCTTTCTTT. Protein sequence: CASSPGRTSTEAFF.

This clonotype was detected ten times or more. The chain is built from TRBV2 and TRBJ2-5, with TRBD2 matching over 11 bases. This CDR3 comprises 18 residues. V gave up 7 bases and J gave up 4 bases; unmatched junction bases: 17. CDR1 and CDR2 from the germline V gene are SNHLY and FYNNEI. This chain's CDR3 is CASMNVVRASGGPETQYF. CDR3 nucleotide sequence: TGTGCCAGCATGAATGTTGTACGGGCTAGCGGGGGGCCAGAGACCCAGTACTTC.